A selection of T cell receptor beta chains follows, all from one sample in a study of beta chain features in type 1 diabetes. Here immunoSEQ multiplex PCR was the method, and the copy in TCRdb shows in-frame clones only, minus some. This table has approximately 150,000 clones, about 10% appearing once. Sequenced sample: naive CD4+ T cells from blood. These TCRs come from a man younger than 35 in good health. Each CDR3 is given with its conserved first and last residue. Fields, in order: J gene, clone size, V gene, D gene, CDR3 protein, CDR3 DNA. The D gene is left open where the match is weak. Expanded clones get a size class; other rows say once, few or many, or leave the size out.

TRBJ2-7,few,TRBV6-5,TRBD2,CASSLSGAYEQYF,TGTGCCAGCAGTTTAAGCGGGGCTTACGAGCAGTACTTC
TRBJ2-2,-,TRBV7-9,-,CASTERGSTGELFF,TGTGCCAGCACCGAAAGGGGAAGTACCGGGGAGCTGTTTTTT
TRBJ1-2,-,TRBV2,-,CASSDPGTTYYGYTF,TGTGCCAGCAGCGACCCCGGGACAACCTACTATGGCTACACCTTC
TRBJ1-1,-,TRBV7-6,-,CASSATENTEAFF,TGTGCCAGCAGCGCCACAGAGAACACTGAAGCTTTCTTT
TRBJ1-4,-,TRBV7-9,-,CASSLAPDSLREKLFF,TGTGCCAGCAGCTTAGCCCCCGACAGTTTAAGAGAAAAACTGTTTTTT
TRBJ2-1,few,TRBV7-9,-,CASSLREAAEQFF,TGTGCCAGCAGCTTGCGCGAAGCTGCTGAGCAGTTCTTC
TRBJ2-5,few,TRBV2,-,CASTLQALPQYF,TGTGCCAGCACGCTCCAAGCCCTCCCTCAGTACTTC
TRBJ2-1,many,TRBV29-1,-,CSVESGGASSYNEQFF,TGCAGCGTTGAAAGCGGCGGGGCGAGCTCCTACAATGAGCAGTTCTTC
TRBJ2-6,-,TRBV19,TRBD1,CASSIKAGTGPPGANVLTF,TGTGCCAGTAGTATAAAGGCCGGGACAGGTCCTCCTGGGGCCAACGTCCTGACTTTC
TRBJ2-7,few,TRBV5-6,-,CASRKGGYEQYF,TGTGCCAGCAGGAAAGGGGGTTACGAGCAGTACTTC
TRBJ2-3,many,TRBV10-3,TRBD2,CATTSLAGGTDTQYF,TGTGCCACTACCTCATTAGCGGGGGGCACAGATACGCAGTATTTT
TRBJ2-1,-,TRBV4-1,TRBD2,CASSQGVSGGGSQVEQFF,TGCGCCAGCAGCCAAGGGGTAAGCGGGGGGGGATCGCAGGTGGAGCAGTTCTTC
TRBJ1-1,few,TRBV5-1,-,CASSGWTAGDTEAFF,TGCGCCAGCAGCGGATGGACAGCCGGAGACACTGAAGCTTTCTTT